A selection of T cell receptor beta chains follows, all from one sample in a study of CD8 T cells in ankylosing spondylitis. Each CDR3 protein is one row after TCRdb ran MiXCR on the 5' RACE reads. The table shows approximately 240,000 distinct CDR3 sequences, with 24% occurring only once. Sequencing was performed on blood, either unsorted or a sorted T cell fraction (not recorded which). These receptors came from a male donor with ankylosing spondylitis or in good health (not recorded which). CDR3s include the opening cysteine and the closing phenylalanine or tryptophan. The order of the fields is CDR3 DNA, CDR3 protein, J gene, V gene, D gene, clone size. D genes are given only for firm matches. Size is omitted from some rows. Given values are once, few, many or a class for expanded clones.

cdr3_nt: TGTGCCAGCAGACAGGGGCCCAGCACTGAAGCTTTCTTT
cdr3_aa: CASRQGPSTEAFF
j_call: TRBJ1-1
v_call: TRBV2
d_call: TRBD1
clone_size: .

cdr3_nt: TGTGCCATCAGTGGGGCAGGGTTGGAGACCCAGTACTTC
cdr3_aa: CAISGAGLETQYF
j_call: TRBJ2-5
v_call: TRBV10-3
d_call: .
clone_size: .

cdr3_nt: TGTGCCAGCAGTTTAGGACACCGGGGGTTCTTC
cdr3_aa: CASSLGHRGFF
j_call: TRBJ2-1
v_call: TRBV12-3/TRBV12-4
d_call: .
clone_size: .

cdr3_nt: TGTGCCAGCAGTCTCGAGTCAGGCGGGGAGACCCAGTACTTC
cdr3_aa: CASSLESGGETQYF
j_call: TRBJ2-5
v_call: TRBV12-3/TRBV12-4
d_call: .
clone_size: few

cdr3_nt: TGTGCCAGCCGAGACCAGACGTTGGCGGATGAGCAGTTCTTC
cdr3_aa: CASRDQTLADEQFF
j_call: TRBJ2-1
v_call: TRBV2
d_call: .
clone_size: .

cdr3_nt: TGTGCCAGCAGGCACCCAGGGAGCCAAAAAACCTACGAGCAGTACTTC
cdr3_aa: CASRHPGSQKTYEQYF
j_call: TRBJ2-7
v_call: TRBV11-2
d_call: .
clone_size: many

cdr3_nt: TGTGCCAGCAGTCCCCAGCTGGGGGCGGATACGCAGTATTTT
cdr3_aa: CASSPQLGADTQYF
j_call: TRBJ2-3
v_call: TRBV6-1
d_call: .
clone_size: many

cdr3_nt: TGTGCCAGTAGCAGTAGCGGGTCCTACAATGAGCAGTTCTTC
cdr3_aa: CASSSSGSYNEQFF
j_call: TRBJ2-1
v_call: TRBV19
d_call: TRBD2
clone_size: .

cdr3_nt: TGTGCCAGCAGTTTCAATGGACAGGGTTCCTACGAGCAGTACTTC
cdr3_aa: CASSFNGQGSYEQYF
j_call: TRBJ2-7
v_call: TRBV12-3/TRBV12-4
d_call: TRBD1
clone_size: few

cdr3_nt: TGTGCCAGCAGCCCGTACCGGGACACTGAAGCTTTCTTT
cdr3_aa: CASSPYRDTEAFF
j_call: TRBJ1-1
v_call: TRBV14
d_call: .
clone_size: many

cdr3_nt: TGCAGTGCTAGAGATTCCAGCGGGGGGGACACAGATACGCAGTATTTT
cdr3_aa: CSARDSSGGDTDTQYF
j_call: TRBJ2-3
v_call: TRBV20-1
d_call: TRBD2
clone_size: few

cdr3_nt: TGCAGTGCTAGAGATCCCGGGCTGGGAAAAGGCTACACCTTC
cdr3_aa: CSARDPGLGKGYTF
j_call: TRBJ1-2
v_call: TRBV20-1
d_call: .
clone_size: .

cdr3_nt: TGTGCCAGCAGTTACACCGAGGGGTCTGGAAACACCATATATTTT
cdr3_aa: CASSYTEGSGNTIYF
j_call: TRBJ1-3
v_call: TRBV6-5
d_call: .
clone_size: many

cdr3_nt: TGTGCCAGCAGTTTGACAGGGGGGGTGGCCAAAAACATTCAGTACTTC
cdr3_aa: CASSLTGGVAKNIQYF
j_call: TRBJ2-4
v_call: TRBV12-3/TRBV12-4
d_call: TRBD1
clone_size: .

cdr3_nt: TGCAGCGTTGCGCTAGCGGACCGTCACGCGTTCTTC
cdr3_aa: CSVALADRHAFF
j_call: TRBJ2-1
v_call: TRBV29-1
d_call: TRBD2
clone_size: many

cdr3_nt: TGTGCCAGCAGACAACCGGGGACAGGGACTTACGAGCAGTACTTC
cdr3_aa: CASRQPGTGTYEQYF
j_call: TRBJ2-7
v_call: TRBV27
d_call: TRBD1
clone_size: many

cdr3_nt: TGCAGCGTTGAGGGGGGACGGTACAATGAGCAGTTCTTC
cdr3_aa: CSVEGGRYNEQFF
j_call: TRBJ2-1
v_call: TRBV29-1
d_call: .
clone_size: many

cdr3_nt: TGCAGTCACCTGAGGGACTCCTTGGGCTATGGCTACACCTTC
cdr3_aa: CSHLRDSLGYGYTF
j_call: TRBJ1-2
v_call: TRBV20-1
d_call: .
clone_size: many

cdr3_nt: TGCGCCAGCAGTAGGTCAGCGGGGGCCCGCACAGATACGCAGTATTTT
cdr3_aa: CASSRSAGARTDTQYF
j_call: TRBJ2-3
v_call: TRBV5-1
d_call: TRBD2
clone_size: .

cdr3_nt: TGTGCCAGCCGACCCCGCTCCGGTGGGTTCTACGAGCAGTACTTC
cdr3_aa: CASRPRSGGFYEQYF
j_call: TRBJ2-7
v_call: TRBV18
d_call: .
clone_size: .

cdr3_nt: TGTGCCAGCAGCCCCCAAGGGCACCGTCCGCGAGACACCGGGGAGCTGTTTTTT
cdr3_aa: CASSPQGHRPRDTGELFF
j_call: TRBJ2-2
v_call: TRBV11-1
d_call: .
clone_size: few

cdr3_nt: TGTGCCAGCACCGTCTGGGGTGAGCAGTTCTTC
cdr3_aa: CASTVWGEQFF
j_call: TRBJ2-1
v_call: TRBV7-2
d_call: .
clone_size: .

cdr3_nt: TGTGCCAGCAGTTACTCCGGACAGGGCCGCTACGAGCAGTACTTC
cdr3_aa: CASSYSGQGRYEQYF
j_call: TRBJ2-7
v_call: TRBV6-5
d_call: TRBD1
clone_size: .

cdr3_nt: TGTGCCAGCAGTTACTTGGGGGCGGGGTACGAGCAGTACTTC
cdr3_aa: CASSYLGAGYEQYF
j_call: TRBJ2-7
v_call: TRBV6-5
d_call: .
clone_size: once

cdr3_nt: TGCAGTGCAATTAGCGGGGGGCCCACAGATACGCAGTATTTT
cdr3_aa: CSAISGGPTDTQYF
j_call: TRBJ2-3
v_call: TRBV20-1
d_call: TRBD2
clone_size: few

cdr3_nt: TGCAGTGCTAAGGTGGACAGGAACACAGATACGCAGTATTTT
cdr3_aa: CSAKVDRNTDTQYF
j_call: TRBJ2-3
v_call: TRBV20-1
d_call: TRBD1
clone_size: many

cdr3_nt: TGTGCCAGCAGCCCCCGGGTCACGAACACTGAAGCTTTCTTT
cdr3_aa: CASSPRVTNTEAFF
j_call: TRBJ1-1
v_call: TRBV9
d_call: .
clone_size: .